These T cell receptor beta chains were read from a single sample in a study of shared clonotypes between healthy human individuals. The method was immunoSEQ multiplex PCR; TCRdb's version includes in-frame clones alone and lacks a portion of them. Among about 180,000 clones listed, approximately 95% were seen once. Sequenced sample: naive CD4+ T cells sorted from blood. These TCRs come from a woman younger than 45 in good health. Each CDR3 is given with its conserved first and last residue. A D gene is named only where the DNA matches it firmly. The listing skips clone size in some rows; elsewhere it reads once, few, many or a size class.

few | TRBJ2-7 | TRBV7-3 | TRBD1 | CASSSGTGYEQYF | TGTGCCAGCAGCTCCGGGACAGGATACGAGCAGTACTTC
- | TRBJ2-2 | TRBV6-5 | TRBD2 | CASSSSGTSAIGELFF | TGTGCCAGCAGTTCGTCCGGGACTAGTGCTATCGGGGAGCTGTTTTTT
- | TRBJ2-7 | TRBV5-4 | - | CASSLGGVAGRYEQYF | TGTGCCAGCAGCTTGGGGGGAGTAGCAGGACGGTACGAGCAGTACTTC
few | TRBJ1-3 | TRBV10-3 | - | CAIRRAGNTIYF | TGTGCCATCAGGCGAGCTGGAAACACCATATATTTT
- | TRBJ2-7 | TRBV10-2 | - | CASSVNVGSYEQYF | TGCGCCAGCAGTGTTAACGTGGGATCCTACGAGCAGTACTTC
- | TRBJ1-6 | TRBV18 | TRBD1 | CASSPQPQGDNSPLHF | TGTGCCAGCTCACCACAACCGCAGGGGGATAATTCACCCCTCCACTTT
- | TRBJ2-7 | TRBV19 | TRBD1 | CASRMVGTGNYEQYF | TGTGCCAGTAGAATGGTGGGGACAGGAAACTACGAGCAGTACTTC
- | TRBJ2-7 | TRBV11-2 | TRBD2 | CASSPSGGEQYF | TGTGCCAGCAGCCCCTCGGGAGGCGAGCAGTACTTC
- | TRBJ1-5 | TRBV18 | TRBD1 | CASSPRERTGNNQPQHF | TGTGCCAGCTCACCACGGGAAAGGACAGGGAACAATCAGCCCCAGCATTTT
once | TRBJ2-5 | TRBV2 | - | CASLLQGGETQYF | TGTGCCAGCTTATTACAAGGGGGAGAGACCCAGTACTTC
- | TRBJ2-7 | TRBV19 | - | CASSSHRVPYEQYF | TGTGCCAGTAGTAGCCACAGGGTACCCTACGAGCAGTACTTC
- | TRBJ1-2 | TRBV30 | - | CAWTNSGGYTF | TGTGCCTGGACCAACTCAGGGGGCTACACCTTC
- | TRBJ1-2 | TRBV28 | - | CASIPGHSINYGYTF | TGTGCCAGCATCCCCGGACATTCAATCAACTATGGCTACACCTTC